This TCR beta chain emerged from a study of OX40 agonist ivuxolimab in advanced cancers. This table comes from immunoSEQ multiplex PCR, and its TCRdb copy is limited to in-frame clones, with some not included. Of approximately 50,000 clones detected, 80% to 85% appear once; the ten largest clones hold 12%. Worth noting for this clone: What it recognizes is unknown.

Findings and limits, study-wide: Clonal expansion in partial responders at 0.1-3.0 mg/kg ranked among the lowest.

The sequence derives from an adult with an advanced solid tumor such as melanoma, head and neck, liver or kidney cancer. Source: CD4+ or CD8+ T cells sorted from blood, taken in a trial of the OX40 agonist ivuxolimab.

In nucleotides, the CDR3 is TGTGCCAGTACAGGGGGACACATGAACACTGAAGCTTTCTTT. Encoded protein: CASTGGHMNTEAFF. The chain has TRBV4-2 and TRBJ1-1, with 8 bases matching TRBD1. Germline V gene data show CDR1 as LGHNA and CDR2 as YNFKEQ. The trim removed 9 bases at V and 0 bases at J, leaving 6 bases unmatched. The CDR3 has 14 amino acids.